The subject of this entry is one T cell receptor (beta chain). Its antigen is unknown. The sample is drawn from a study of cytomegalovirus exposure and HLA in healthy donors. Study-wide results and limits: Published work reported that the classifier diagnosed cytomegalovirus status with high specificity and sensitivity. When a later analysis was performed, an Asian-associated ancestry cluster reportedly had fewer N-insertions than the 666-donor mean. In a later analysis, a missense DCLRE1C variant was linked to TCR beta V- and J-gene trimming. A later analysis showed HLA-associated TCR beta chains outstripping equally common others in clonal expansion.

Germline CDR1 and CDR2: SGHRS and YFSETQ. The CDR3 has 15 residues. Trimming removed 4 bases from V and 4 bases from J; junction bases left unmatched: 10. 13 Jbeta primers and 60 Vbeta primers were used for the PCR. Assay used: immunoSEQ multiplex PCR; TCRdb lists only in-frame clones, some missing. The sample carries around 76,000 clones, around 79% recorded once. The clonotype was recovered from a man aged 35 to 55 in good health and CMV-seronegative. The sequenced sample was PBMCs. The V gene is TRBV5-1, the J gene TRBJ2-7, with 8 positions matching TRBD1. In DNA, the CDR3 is TGCGCCAGCAGCCCCACGACAGGGGCTCTGTACGAGCAGTACTTC. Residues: CASSPTTGALYEQYF.